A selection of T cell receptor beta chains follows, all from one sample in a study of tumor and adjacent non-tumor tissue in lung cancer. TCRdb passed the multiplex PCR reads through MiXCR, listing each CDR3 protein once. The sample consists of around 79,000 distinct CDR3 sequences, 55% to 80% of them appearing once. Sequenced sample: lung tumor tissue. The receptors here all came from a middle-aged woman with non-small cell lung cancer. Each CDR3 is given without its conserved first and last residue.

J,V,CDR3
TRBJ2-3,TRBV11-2,ASKPPIAGGTNTQY
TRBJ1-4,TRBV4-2,ASSQYDTATNEKLF
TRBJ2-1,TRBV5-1,ASTLEAGGSYNEQF
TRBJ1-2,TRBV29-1,SILLNYDYT
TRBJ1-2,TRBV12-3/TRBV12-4,ASTTSGSGYGYT
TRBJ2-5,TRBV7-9,VSSLQGTQY
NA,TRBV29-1,SATSAGGGRNTQH
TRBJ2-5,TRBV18,ANSHSRERRETQY
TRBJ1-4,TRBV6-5,ASSYTTGTNEKLF
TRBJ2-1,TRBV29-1,GVTTQGEKF
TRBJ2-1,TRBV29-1,SISSDNEKF
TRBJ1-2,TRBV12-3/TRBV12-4,ASSLTGAPIYGYT
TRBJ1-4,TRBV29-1,SVQTGHPNEKLV
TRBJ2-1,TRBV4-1,ASSQDRGGRGVDEQF
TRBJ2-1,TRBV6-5,ARNRMGTSGRRNEQF
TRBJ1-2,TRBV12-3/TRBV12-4,ASSSGWGMGQELYGYT
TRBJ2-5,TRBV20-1,SARGGVLLLQETQY
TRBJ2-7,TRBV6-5,ASRPLGLYEQY
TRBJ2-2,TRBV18,ASSPTGKADTGELF
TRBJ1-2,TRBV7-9,VSTTLWTGNSYT
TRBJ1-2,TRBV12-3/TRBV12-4,ASNPRGRGLYCYT
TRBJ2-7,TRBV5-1,DSSFEGLAGVLNEQY
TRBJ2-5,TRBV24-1,ATSDSGGAGIETQY
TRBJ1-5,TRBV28,ASSLPINQPQH
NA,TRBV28,ASSLRGGPTDTQH
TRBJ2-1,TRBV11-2,ASSLFQEWNEQI
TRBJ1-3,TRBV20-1,CARVFTSGNTIY
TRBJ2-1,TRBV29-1,SVGGEAKGPVGNERF
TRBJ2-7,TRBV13,ASSLVGGIAWSYEQY